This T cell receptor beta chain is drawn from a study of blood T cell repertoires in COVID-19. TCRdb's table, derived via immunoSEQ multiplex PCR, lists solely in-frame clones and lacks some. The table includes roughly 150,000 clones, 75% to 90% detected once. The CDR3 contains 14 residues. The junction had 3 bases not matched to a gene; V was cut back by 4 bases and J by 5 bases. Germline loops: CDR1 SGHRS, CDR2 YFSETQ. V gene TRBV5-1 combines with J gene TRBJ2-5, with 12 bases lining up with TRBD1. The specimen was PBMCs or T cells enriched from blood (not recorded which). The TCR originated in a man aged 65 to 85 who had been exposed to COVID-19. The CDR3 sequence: CASSGTGGRETQYF. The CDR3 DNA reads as TGCGCCAGCAGCGGGACAGGGGGCCGGGAGACCCAGTACTTC. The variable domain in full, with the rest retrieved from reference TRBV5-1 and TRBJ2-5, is KAGVTQTPRYLIKTRGQQVTLSCSPISGHRSVSWYQQTPGQGLQFLFEYFSETQRNKGNFPGRFSGRQFSNSRSEMNVSTLELGDSALYLCASSGTGGRETQYFGPGTRLLVL.